These 23 T cell receptor beta chains were all obtained from the same sample, sequenced in a study of vaccination effects on CD4 cells after COVID-19. Researchers isolated CD4+ T cells once about 11 days of culture had elapsed. Vaccine administered to participants consisted of two doses of either BNT162b2 or mRNA-1273. Antigens for these TCRs are unknown. The method was immunoSEQ multiplex PCR; TCRdb's version includes in-frame clones alone and lacks a portion of them. The sample lists 60,000 to 80,000 clones, 74% occurring once. The input for sequencing was CD4+ T cells from PBMCs cultured without peptide, taken after COVID-19 vaccination. These receptors were collected from a human donor who received a COVID-19 vaccine.

The rearrangement uses TRBV6-2 or TRBV6-3 and TRBJ1-1, with D maybe TRBD1 (6 bases). The CDR3 totals 18 residues. Germline V CDR1 and CDR2: MNHEY, SVGEGT. Trimming cost V 4 bases and J 0 bases, with 21 bases left between them. The CDR3 nucleotides are TGTGCCAGCAGTTGGGATCATACAGGGATACGCATGAACACTGAAGCTTTCTTT. As protein: CASSWDHTGIRMNTEAFF.

The chain links TRBV29-1 to TRBJ2-1; 8 nucleotides agree with TRBD1. Germline CDR1 SQVTM, CDR2 ANQGSEA. Trimming cost V 5 bases and J 3 bases; bases outside gene matches: 12. The length of the CDR3 is 16 residues. DNA for the CDR3: TGCAGCGTTACGGTGTCGCAGGGGGCCGGCTACAATGAGCAGTTCTTC. Encoded protein: CSVTVSQGAGYNEQFF.

The chain is built from TRBV6-2 or TRBV6-3 and TRBJ2-7; possibly TRBD2 for D (5 bases). The CDR3 covers 14 residues. Germline V gives CDR1 MNHEY, CDR2 SVGEGT. V gave up 2 bases and J gave up 2 bases, with 10 bases separating them. The CDR3 spells CASSYTGFTYEQYV. Written as DNA, the CDR3 is TGTGCCAGCAGTTACACGGGGTTCACCTACGAGCAGTACGTC.

Here the CDR3 DNA reads TGTGCCAGCAGTTGGGGACAGGGGCTCGAGACCCAGTACTTC. This sequence encodes CASSWGQGLETQYF. The chain recombines TRBV28 with TRBJ2-5; 10 nucleotides match TRBD1. CDR1 and CDR2 from the germline V gene are MDHEN and SYDVKM. Losses at the gene ends were 4 bases for V and 5 bases for J; bases not matched to a gene: 4. The CDR3 is 14 amino acids.

This chain connects TRBV18 to TRBJ1-4; D gene ambiguous. The length of the CDR3 is 13 residues. V gave up 2 bases and J gave up 5 bases, with 6 bases separating them. Germline V gene data show CDR1 as KGHSH and CDR2 as LQKENI. This chain's CDR3 is CASSPGRNEKLFF. CDR3 coding DNA: TGTGCCAGCTCACCAGGGAGAAATGAAAAACTGTTTTTT.

J is TRBJ2-3 and V is TRBV5-1, with 8 bases fitting TRBD2. There are 16 residues in the CDR3. Germline trimming cut 0 bases from V and 5 bases from J; bases unmatched to any gene: 8. CDR1 SGHRS and CDR2 YFSETQ come from the germline V gene. The CDR3 DNA reads TGCGCCAGCAGCTTGGTCACTAGCGGAGGTGGAGATACGCAGTATTTT. This codes for CASSLVTSGGGDTQYF.

This sequence joins TRBV5-1 and TRBJ1-5; D may be TRBD1 (6 bases). CDR1 and CDR2 (germline): SGHRS, YFSETQ. The V end was cut by 2 bases, the J end by 6 bases, with 18 bases between. The CDR3 is 16 amino acids. For the CDR3, the DNA is TGCGCCAGCAGCTTATTACCAGGGGATGTGAGTCAGCCCCAGCATTTT. The encoded protein is CASSLLPGDVSQPQHF.

This clone showed up just once. The chain has TRBV5-1 and TRBJ2-5, with 11 nucleotides matching TRBD1. V trimming: 2 bases; J trimming: 4 bases; junction bases outside the gene matches: 13. Germline V gives CDR1 SGHRS, CDR2 YFSETQ. The CDR3 has 18 residues. CDR3 bases: TGCGCCAGCAGCTTTACCGGGACAGGGGGTACTTGGGGAGAGACCCAGTACTTC. Translation: CASSFTGTGGTWGETQYF. Variable domain in full (rest from reference TRBV5-1 and TRBJ2-5): KAGVTQTPRYLIKTRGQQVTLSCSPISGHRSVSWYQQTPGQGLQFLFEYFSETQRNKGNFPGRFSGRQFSNSRSEMNVSTLELGDSALYLCASSFTGTGGTWGETQYFGPGTRLLVL.

The chain couples TRBV25-1 to TRBJ1-2; D remains ambiguous. The germline V gene encodes CDR1 MGHDK and CDR2 SYGVNS. This CDR3 has 13 amino acids. V was clipped by 2 bases and J by 0 bases, with 4 bases between them. The CDR3 sequence is CASSENANYGYTF. CDR3 in DNA: TGTGCCAGCAGTGAAAATGCTAACTATGGCTACACCTTC.

The V call is TRBV3-1 (or the pseudogene TRBV3-2), the J call TRBJ2-1; TRBD1 matches at 8 bases. V dropped 1 base and J dropped 3; count of bases not matched to a gene: 2. Germline V gene data show CDR1 as LGHDT and CDR2 as YNNKEL (reference sequence). CDR3 size: 15 residues. CDR3 sequence (DNA): TGTGCCAGCAGCCAAGCCGGGACAGGCTACAATGAGCAGTTCTTC. This sequence encodes CASSQAGTGYNEQFF.

V gene TRBV10-1 combines with J gene TRBJ1-2; no clear D gene. CDR3 length equals 13 residues. Germline V gene sequence: CDR1 WNHNN, CDR2 SYGVQD (reference sequence). V lost 5 bases, J lost 2 bases, and 9 bases lay in between. CDR3 region: CASSKDLNYGYTF. As DNA, the CDR3 is TGCGCCAGCAGTAAGGACTTAAACTATGGCTACACCTTC.

The rearrangement links TRBV2 to TRBJ1-5; D might be TRBD1 (5 bases). The CDR3 totals 15 residues. V lost 4 bases and J 0 bases, leaving 10 bases between the germline ends. The germline CDR1 and CDR2 sequences are SNHLY and FYNNEI. In DNA, the CDR3 is TGTGCCAGCAGTGCCGCGGGGGTTAGCAATCAGCCCCAGCATTTT. It is translated as CASSAAGVSNQPQHF.

The rearrangement uses TRBV5-1 and TRBJ2-2; D tentatively fits TRBD1 or TRBD2 (5 bases each). The CDR3 is 16 residues long. Germline lookup yields CDR1 SGHRS and CDR2 YFSETQ. Trimming cost V 0 bases and J 1 base, with 10 bases left between them. The CDR3 reads CASSLAGTQNTGELFF. The CDR3, as DNA: TGCGCCAGCAGCTTGGCAGGGACCCAGAACACCGGGGAGCTGTTTTTT.

The table lists this clone with a few counts. This chain joins TRBV4-2 and TRBJ2-4; 12 positions match TRBD2. CDR3 length: 17 residues. The J segment lost 8 bases and the V segment lost 0 bases, leaving 8 bases of the junction unmatched. CDR1 LGHNA and CDR2 YNFKEQ come from the germline V gene. The CDR3 DNA follows: TGTGCCAGCAGCCAAGATCGGCTAGCGGGGGGGGAGGACATTCAGTACTTC. This gives the protein CASSQDRLAGGEDIQYF.

This clone was seen only a few times. The V gene is TRBV30, the J gene TRBJ1-6, with no clear D. This CDR3 has 12 amino acids. With 2 bases removed from V and 7 bases from J, the gap between germline ends came to 6 bases. Germline V CDR1 and CDR2: GTSNPN, SVGIG (reference sequence). The CDR3, as DNA: TGTGCCTGGAGTAGAGAGAATTCACCCCTCCACTTT. As protein: CAWSRENSPLHF.

This clone was seen a handful of times. The chain carries TRBV18 and TRBJ2-3; D is unresolved. Germline assignment: CDR1 KGHSH and CDR2 LQKENI. The V end lost 3 bases, the J end lost 5 bases, and 9 bases lay between the germline ends. The CDR3 loop spans 13 amino acids. DNA for the CDR3: TGTGCCAGCTCACCGGGCGCAGGAGATACGCAGTATTTT. It specifies CASSPGAGDTQYF.

The count of this clone is one. This chain links TRBV5-1 with TRBJ2-2, with a tentative D call TRBD1 (5 bases). Germline CDR1 reads SGHRS; CDR2 reads YFSETQ. V shed 2 bases and J shed 0 bases, with 11 bases lying between them. This CDR3 has 16 residues. Written as DNA, the CDR3 is TGCGCCAGCAGCTTAGGCCAGACAGCGAACACCGGGGAGCTGTTTTTT. Its protein is CASSLGQTANTGELFF.

This clone was found a few times. The V and J genes are TRBV2 and TRBJ2-5; D remains unclear. The CDR3 length is 12 residues. V lost 4 bases and J 2 bases, leaving 5 bases between the germline ends. CDR1 and CDR2 (germline): SNHLY, FYNNEI. CDR3: CASSAHQETQYF. The CDR3 DNA is TGTGCCAGCAGTGCTCATCAAGAGACCCAGTACTTC.

The genes are TRBV19 and TRBJ1-5; D gene unclear. The V end was cut by 3 bases, the J end by 3 bases, with 18 bases between. Germline-derived CDR1 and CDR2 are LNHDA and SQIVND (reference sequence). CDR3 length: 17 residues. The CDR3 loop reads CASSILLRGPINQPQHF. In DNA form, the CDR3 reads TGTGCCAGTAGTATTTTGTTGCGGGGTCCAATCAATCAGCCCCAGCATTTT.

The CDR3 DNA reads TGCGCCAGCAGCTTGGCCAGGGCGTACAATGAGCAGTTCTTC. Protein: CASSLARAYNEQFF. This sequence joins TRBV5-1 and TRBJ2-1; perhaps TRBD1 as D (5 bases). Trimming cost V 0 bases and J 4 bases, with 8 bases left between them. Germline lookup yields CDR1 SGHRS and CDR2 YFSETQ. The CDR3 loop spans 14 amino acids.

The chain combines TRBV6-6 with TRBJ1-3, with D perhaps TRBD1 (5 bases). From germline, CDR1 is MNHNY and CDR2 SVGAGI (reference sequence). V was trimmed by 8 bases and J by 0 bases, leaving 17 bases between them. The CDR3 sequence is 16 residues long. CDR3 sequence (DNA): TGTGCCAGCTCTCTTACAGGAAGTAACTCTGGAAACACCATATATTTT. This encodes CASSLTGSNSGNTIYF.

This clone was observed a few times. The CDR3 protein is CASDDQGGTEAFF. The CDR3 region has the DNA TGCGCCAGCGATGACCAGGGGGGGACTGAAGCTTTCTTT. The rearrangement joins TRBV5-1 to TRBJ1-1, with 7 bases aligning to TRBD1. CDR1 and CDR2 from the germline V gene are SGHRS and YFSETQ. V dropped 7 bases and J dropped 5; count of bases not matched to a gene: 8. The CDR3 is made up of 13 amino acids.

This chain connects TRBV5-1 to TRBJ2-1; D is ambiguous. V lost 2 bases and J 9 bases, leaving 9 bases between the germline ends. CDR3 size: 12 residues. Germline V gene sequence: CDR1 SGHRS, CDR2 YFSETQ. CDR3: CASSLDNLEQFF. The CDR3 bases are TGCGCCAGCAGCTTAGACAATCTTGAGCAGTTCTTC.